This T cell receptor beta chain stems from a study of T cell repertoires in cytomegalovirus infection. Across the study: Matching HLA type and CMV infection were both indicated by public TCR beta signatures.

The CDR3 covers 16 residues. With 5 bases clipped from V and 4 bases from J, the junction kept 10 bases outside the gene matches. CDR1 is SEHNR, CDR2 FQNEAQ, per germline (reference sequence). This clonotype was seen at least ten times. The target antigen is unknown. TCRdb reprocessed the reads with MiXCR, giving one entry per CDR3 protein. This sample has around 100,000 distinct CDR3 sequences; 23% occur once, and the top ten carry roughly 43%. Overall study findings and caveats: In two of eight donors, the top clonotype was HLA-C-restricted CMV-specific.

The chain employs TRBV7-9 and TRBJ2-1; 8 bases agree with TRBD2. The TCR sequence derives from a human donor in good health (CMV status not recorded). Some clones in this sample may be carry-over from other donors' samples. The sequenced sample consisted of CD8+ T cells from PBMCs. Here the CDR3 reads CASSLLPSGPYNEQFF. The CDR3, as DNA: TGTGCCAGCAGCCTCCTTCCTAGCGGGCCATACAATGAGCAGTTCTTC.